The rows below give T cell receptor beta chains drawn from one sample of a study of CD8 T cells in ankylosing spondylitis. One entry per CDR3 protein results from TCRdb running MiXCR on the 5' RACE reads. Altogether under 250,000 distinct CDR3 sequences are present, 32% being singletons, with the ten largest covering about 4.2%. The sequenced material came from blood, either unsorted or a sorted T cell fraction (not recorded which). Receptors originate from a male donor with ankylosing spondylitis or in good health (not recorded which). The CDR3 runs from the conserved cysteine through the conserved F or W. D genes are given only for firm matches. Only part of the rows carry a size: once, few, many, or a class if the clone is expanded.

v_call,cdr3_length,clone_size,j_call,d_call,cdr3_nt,cdr3_aa
TRBV15,13,few,TRBJ1-2,-,TGTGCCACCAGCGCACAGGAATACTATGGCTACACCTTC,CATSAQEYYGYTF
TRBV7-9,8,-,TRBJ2-7,-,TGTGCCAGCAGCTTTGGAGACTTT,CASSFGDF
TRBV21-1,12,-,TRBJ2-7,-,TGTGCCAGCAGCAAATCTGGGTGTGAGCAGTACTTC,CASSKSGCEQYF
TRBV4-1,14,-,TRBJ1-2,TRBD1,TGCGCCAGCAGCCGGACAGGGGTAAACTATGGCTACACCTTC,CASSRTGVNYGYTF
TRBV4-1,15,-,TRBJ1-3,-,TGCGCCAGCAATGCGCCTGGGACGTCTGGAAACACCATATATTTT,CASNAPGTSGNTIYF
TRBV12-3/TRBV12-4,12,few,TRBJ1-6,-,TGTGCCAGCGGAAACAGGGTGTCACCCCTCCACTTT,CASGNRVSPLHF
TRBV7-7,14,-,TRBJ2-3,TRBD2,TGTGCTAGCAGCTTAGCGGGGTGGGGAGATACGCAGTATTTT,CASSLAGWGDTQYF
TRBV29-1,16,-,TRBJ2-1,-,TGCAGCGTTGTTAATCCTTGGGGCGGGGAGTACAATGAGCAGTTCTTC,CSVVNPWGGEYNEQFF
TRBV20-1,15,few,TRBJ1-1,-,TGCAGTGCTAGGGGCAGACTGCGACTGAACACTGAAGCTTTCTTT,CSARGRLRLNTEAFF
TRBV6-1,15,-,TRBJ2-7,TRBD1,TGTGCCAGCAGTGCCCGGGACAGGGTGAGCAACGAGCAGTACTTC,CASSARDRVSNEQYF
TRBV6-1,13,few,TRBJ2-7,TRBD1,TGTGCCTCCGCGCAGGGGGCCTACTACGAGCAGTACTTC,CASAQGAYYEQYF
TRBV7-6,15,-,TRBJ2-1,TRBD1,TGTGCCAGCAGCCCCCGACAGGGCATGGACAATGAGCAGTTCTTC,CASSPRQGMDNEQFF
TRBV20-1,12,-,TRBJ1-1,-,TGCAGTGCTACTCCGATGGGCACTGAAGCTTTCTTT,CSATPMGTEAFF
TRBV27,15,few,TRBJ1-1,-,TGTGCCAGCAGCCCCGCAACGGGGACGAACACTGAAGCTTTCTTT,CASSPATGTNTEAFF
TRBV18,15,-,TRBJ2-7,-,TGTGCCAGCTCACCAAGGGGACACGGATGGTACGAGCAGTACTTC,CASSPRGHGWYEQYF
TRBV12-3/TRBV12-4,14,many,TRBJ2-1,TRBD1,TGTGCCAGCAGTTCGACAGGGGCCTACAATGAGCAGTTCTTC,CASSSTGAYNEQFF
TRBV10-1,14,-,TRBJ2-3,-,TGCGCCAGCAGTGAAGTACAGCTTTCAGATACGCAGTATTTT,CASSEVQLSDTQYF
TRBV20-1,14,-,TRBJ2-1,TRBD2,TGCAGTGCCCGAGGGCCAGCGGGGACCTTCGAGCAGTTCTTC,CSARGPAGTFEQFF
TRBV4-1,15,-,TRBJ2-5,-,TGCGCCAGCAGCCAAGATACGGGATGGGAGACGGCCCAGTACTTC,CASSQDTGWETAQYF
TRBV13,14,-,TRBJ2-1,-,TGTGCCAGCAGCACCAGGCTCGTCTGCTATGAGCAGTTCTTC,CASSTRLVCYEQFF
TRBV5-6,15,-,TRBJ1-2,TRBD1,TGTGCCAGCAGCTTGGTAGCCCGGGACAGGGAACGCTACACCTTC,CASSLVARDRERYTF
TRBV5-5,17,-,TRBJ1-5,-,TGTGCCAGCAGCTTTTCCGCGGCTCGGGGCGGCAATCAGCCCCAGCATTTT,CASSFSAARGGNQPQHF
TRBV9,13,-,TRBJ1-5,-,TGTGCCAGCAGCGCGAATAGCAATCAGCCCCAGCATTTT,CASSANSNQPQHF
TRBV20-1,17,few,TRBJ2-7,TRBD1,TGCAGTGCGAGGGGACAGGTCGGGGAAACCTTGACCTACGAGCAGTACTTC,CSARGQVGETLTYEQYF
TRBV5-1,13,-,TRBJ2-7,-,TGCGCCAGCAGCTTGGGGGGCCCATCCGAGCAGTACTTC,CASSLGGPSEQYF
TRBV29-1,11,few,TRBJ1-1,-,TGCAGCGGTAGGGAGGGGACTGAAGCTTTCTTT,CSGREGTEAFF
TRBV29-1,13,few,TRBJ1-2,-,TGCAGCGTTGATGAGACAGGCTCACTTGGCTACACCTTC,CSVDETGSLGYTF
TRBV10-3,15,-,TRBJ2-7,-,TGTGCCATCAGGGCCCACGGGGGACCCCAATACGAGCAGTACTTC,CAIRAHGGPQYEQYF